One and the same sample provided the 7 T cell receptor beta chains below, sequenced in a study of graft-versus-host responses after intestinal transplantation. The data were produced by immunoSEQ multiplex PCR, yet TCRdb's version contains in-frame clones alone and is incomplete. The data contain around 120,000 clones, 85% to 95% of them seen just once; the ten biggest clones take up more than 2.5%. No antigen has been identified for these receptors. Sequenced here: unstimulated CD8+ T cells sorted from spleen or lymph node cells, sampled before intestinal transplant. Receptors originate from a human donor who received an intestinal transplant.

This chain connects TRBV5-6 to TRBJ2-3; tentative D call: TRBD2 (6 bases). The germline gives CDR1 SGHDT, CDR2 YYEEEE. The CDR3 is 16 residues long. Trimming removed 2 bases from V and 3 bases from J, with 16 bases in between. CDR3 sequence reads: CASSFRFSGDTDTQYF. The DNA for the CDR3 is TGTGCCAGCAGCTTTCGGTTCTCGGGAGATACAGATACGCAGTATTTT.

CDR3 nucleotide sequence: TGTGCCAGCAGTTACCAATTCAGACACTTCTCCTACAATGAGCAGTTCTTC. It is translated as CASSYQFRHFSYNEQFF. The rearrangement links TRBV5-4 to TRBJ2-1, with D hard to call. V was shortened by 5 bases and J by 0 bases, with 18 bases between the two germline ends. Germline V lookup: CDR1 SGHNT, CDR2 YYREEE (reference sequence). CDR3 length: 17 residues.

With respect to this clone: Other DNA sequences in the same sample also yield this CDR3. V is TRBV14 and J is TRBJ2-7; D not certain. The CDR3 has 13 residues. Germline V CDR1 and CDR2: SGHDN, FVKESK. V lost 1 base to trimming and J lost 2 bases, with 6 bases between them. The CDR3 DNA sequence: TGTGCCAGCAGCCAAGCACGAACCTACGAGCAGTACTTC. Translating gives CASSQARTYEQYF.

The CDR3 nucleotides are TGTGCCAGCAGCGTTGACAGCTACACCGGGGAGCTGTTTTTT. This gives the protein CASSVDSYTGELFF. The chain joins TRBV5-6 to TRBJ2-2; D perhaps matches TRBD1 (5 bases). Germline-derived CDR1 and CDR2 are SGHDT and YYEEEE. Trimming removed 4 bases at V and 3 bases at J, with 10 bases between. The CDR3 loop spans 14 amino acids.

The chain couples TRBV7-8 to TRBJ2-7, with no clear D. The germline V gene has CDR1 SGHVS and CDR2 FQNEAQ. This CDR3 has 15 amino acids. V was shortened by 2 bases and J by 0 bases, with 11 bases between the two germline ends. The CDR3 sequence: CASSLWQTSSYEQYF. The CDR3 DNA sequence: TGTGCCAGCAGCTTATGGCAGACTTCCTCCTACGAGCAGTACTTC.

The chain couples TRBV7-8 to TRBJ2-7, with 9 bases matching TRBD2. J lost 6 bases, V lost 3 bases, and 6 bases had no gene match. Germline loops: CDR1 SGHVS, CDR2 FQNEAQ. The CDR3 consists of 14 residues. CDR3 loop: CASSFPGLAAEQYF. As DNA, the CDR3 is TGTGCCAGCAGCTTTCCGGGACTAGCCGCCGAGCAGTACTTC.

This sequence joins TRBV19 and TRBJ2-2; perhaps TRBD2 as D (6 bases). CDR1 LNHDA and CDR2 SQIVND come from the germline V gene (reference sequence). The CDR3 is 14 residues long. V lost 5 bases and J 7 bases, leaving 14 bases between the germline ends. CDR3 sequence: CASSPGTAGGELFF. DNA of the CDR3: TGTGCCAGTAGTCCGGGGACTGCGGGCGGGGAGCTGTTTTTT.